The present TCR beta chain was sequenced within a study of shared clonotypes between healthy human individuals. Each subset's genomic DNA was shared equally among a number of immunoSEQ plates. In the original processing: ImmunoSEQ output lacked quality scores and full-length reads, limiting matched filtering. TCRdb's copy holds only in-frame clones and misses some; the assay was immunoSEQ multiplex PCR. For V, J and clone size, that table is used; D and trimming come from the DNA. The table shows around 500,000 clones, with around 80% occurring only once. The length of the CDR3 is 14 residues. Germline V gene sequence: CDR1 SQVTM, CDR2 ANQGSEA. Trimming pared 3 bases from V and 3 bases from J, leaving 12 bases between.

The receptor was isolated from a woman between 35 and 50 years old in good health. Some clones in this sample may be carry-over from other donors' samples. The gene calls are TRBV29-1 and TRBJ1-5; D is unresolved. Specimen: PBMCs. The CDR3 loop is CSVESRVDNQPQHF. In DNA, the CDR3 is TGCAGCGTTGAGTCCCGCGTTGACAATCAGCCCCAGCATTTT.